The rows below give T cell receptor beta chains drawn from one sample of a study of blood T cell repertoires in COVID-19. Sequencing was performed with immunoSEQ multiplex PCR; in TCRdb, only in-frame clones are kept and a portion is missing. Of 200,000 to 300,000 clones listed, over 75% are singletons. The sample was peripheral blood. The receptors derive from a woman in her 30s with acute or convalescent COVID-19. CDR3s include the opening cysteine and the closing phenylalanine or tryptophan. A D gene is named only where the DNA matches it firmly. The size entry is marked missing in some rows and otherwise reads once, few, many or a size class.

TRBJ2-1 | . | TRBV6-2/TRBV6-3 | . | CASSYSERISYNEQFF | TGTGCCAGCAGTTACAGCGAGCGGATCTCCTACAATGAGCAGTTCTTC
TRBJ1-3 | . | TRBV19 | TRBD1 | CASLDRGHGNTIYF | TGTGCCAGCCTAGACAGGGGGCACGGAAACACCATATATTTT
TRBJ2-3 | . | TRBV19 | TRBD1 | CASSTQGETPDTQYF | TGTGCCAGTAGTACGCAGGGGGAAACCCCAGATACGCAGTATTTT
TRBJ1-3 | . | TRBV11-3 | TRBD1 | CASRKTGVGNTIYF | TGTGCCAGCAGAAAGACAGGGGTTGGAAACACCATATATTTT
TRBJ1-4 | . | TRBV27 | TRBD1 | CASSLGGGTGYGEKLFF | TGTGCCAGCAGTTTAGGCGGCGGGACAGGGTACGGTGAAAAACTGTTTTTT
TRBJ2-7 | few | TRBV19 | . | CASSAGLATYEQYF | TGTGCCAGTAGTGCGGGACTGGCAACCTACGAGCAGTACTTC
TRBJ1-3 | . | TRBV6-1 | . | CASSEISRSGNTIYF | TGTGCCAGCAGTGAAATATCCCGCTCTGGAAACACCATATATTTT
TRBJ2-1 | . | TRBV11-2 | . | CASSFRTSYNEQFF | TGTGCCAGCAGCTTCAGAACCTCCTACAATGAGCAGTTCTTC
TRBJ2-7 | . | TRBV5-1 | TRBD1 | CASSNRDSLSYEQYF | TGCGCCAGCAGCAACCGGGACAGCCTTTCCTACGAGCAGTACTTC
TRBJ2-1 | many | TRBV6-4 | . | CASGREAHNEQFF | TGTGCCAGCGGTAGAGAGGCGCACAATGAGCAGTTCTTC
TRBJ2-2 | . | TRBV6-2/TRBV6-3 | TRBD2 | CASSYQGLAGTNTGELFF | TGTGCCAGCAGTTATCAGGGACTAGCGGGAACGAACACCGGGGAGCTGTTTTTT
TRBJ1-5 | . | TRBV19 | . | CASTRWSTNQHF | TGTGCCAGTACCCGGTGGTCGACAAACCAGCATTTT
TRBJ2-2 | . | TRBV5-1 | TRBD1 | CASSLEPTGSNTGELFF | TGCGCCAGCAGCTTGGAGCCGACAGGGTCGAACACCGGGGAGCTGTTTTTT
TRBJ2-7 | . | TRBV15 | . | CATSRRGQNYEQYF | TGTGCCACCAGCAGACGCGGTCAAAACTACGAGCAGTACTTC
TRBJ1-5 | . | TRBV6-1 | TRBD1 | CASSEEGWGTGTIPNQPQHF | TGTGCCAGCAGTGAAGAGGGTTGGGGGACAGGGACCATTCCGAATCAGCCCCAGCATTTT
TRBJ2-3 | . | TRBV19 | TRBD1 | CASTQGAVTDTQYF | TGTGCCAGTACCCAGGGGGCGGTCACAGATACGCAGTATTTT
TRBJ2-7 | . | TRBV7-2 | TRBD2 | CASSPRLAGAGEQYF | TGTGCCAGCAGCCCAAGACTAGCGGGAGCGGGCGAGCAGTACTTC